This T cell receptor beta chain was observed in a study of beta chain features in type 1 diabetes. TCRB transcripts that were expressed got sequenced, as all of the isolated RNA had been reverse transcribed. Profiled with immunoSEQ multiplex PCR; TCRdb holds only in-frame clones, not every one. The sample shows 200,000 to 300,000 clones, just over 20% of them seen only once. The study's findings and limits: TCRB CDR3s from Type 1 diabetes patients were moderately but significantly shorter in all four CD4+ subsets.

CDR3 length equals 16 residues. V shed 5 bases and J 7 bases; nucleotides not matched to a gene: 7. Looked up from germline, CDR1 is LNHNV and CDR2 is YYDKDF (reference sequence). It was one heparinised blood draw, averaging approximately 100 mL, that each donor gave. Populations isolated by sorting all had purity greater than 95%. There are a few counts of this clone. Its antigen is currently unknown. This clonotype originated in a woman between 35 and 50 years old with type 1 diabetes. Sequenced sample: naive CD4+ T cells from blood. The chain uses TRBV15 and TRBJ2-1, with 14 bases that match TRBD2. CDR3 in amino acids: CATSRAGTSGRNEQFF. In DNA form, the CDR3 reads TGTGCCACCAGCCGAGCTGGGACTAGCGGGAGAAATGAGCAGTTCTTC.